What follows is one TCR beta chain and its context. The antigen is not known. Sequenced by immunoSEQ multiplex PCR; TCRdb stores in-frame clones only, minus some. Among roughly 150,000 clones listed, over 75% were seen once. Germline CDR1 reads SGHRS; CDR2 reads YFSETQ. Trimming pared 0 bases from V and 6 bases from J, leaving 15 bases between. The CDR3 sequence is 15 residues long. This entry comes from a study of cytotoxic CD8 clonotypes in ibrutinib-treated CLL. General observations from the study: Public clonotypes occurred uncommonly; on treatment, they contracted or remained stable. Baseline levels were approached again at progression, after clonality had risen at ibrutinib response. Baseline clonality, above age-matched healthy donor levels, tracked circulating CD8+ T-cell counts.

This TCR was sampled from a human donor with chronic lymphocytic leukemia. The sample here was PBMCs, taken at disease progression, from a patient treated with ibrutinib. V usage is TRBV5-1 and J usage is TRBJ1-1; TRBD1 is a possible D gene (5 bases). This CDR3 reads CASSLVRGRGAEAFF. The CDR3 region has the DNA TGCGCCAGCAGCTTGGTCCGCGGACGGGGCGCTGAAGCTTTCTTT.